These T cell receptor beta chains were read from a single sample in a study of neurological immune-mediated disorders. TCRdb passed the 5' RACE reads through MiXCR, listing each CDR3 protein once. The sample shows about 49,000 distinct CDR3 sequences, over 10% of them seen only once. Sequencing was carried out using PBMCs. These receptors originate from a male donor with HTLV-1-associated myelopathy (HAM/TSP). The CDR3 runs from the conserved cysteine through the conserved F or W. The order of the fields is V gene, clone size, J gene, D gene, CDR3 DNA, CDR3 protein. A D gene is named only where the DNA matches it firmly. Expanded clones are given a class, and other clones once, few, many or no size at all.

TRBV5-1,many,TRBJ2-7,NA,TGCGCCAGCAGCCTTAACCCCGGGACCGACTCCTACGAGCAGTACTTC,CASSLNPGTDSYEQYF
TRBV20-1,many,TRBJ1-1,NA,TGCAGTGCTGCGGGCAGCGGGCCCGGGGGGAACACTGAAGCTTTCTTT,CSAAGSGPGGNTEAFF
TRBV18,few,TRBJ1-6,TRBD1,TGTGCCAGCTCACCTCTGAACAGGGGGACGAATTCACCCCTCCACTTT,CASSPLNRGTNSPLHF
TRBV4-1,many,TRBJ2-2,TRBD2,TGCGCCAGCAGCCGGATAGCGGGGGGGAGCACCGGGGAGCTGTTTTTT,CASSRIAGGSTGELFF
TRBV7-2,many,TRBJ1-4,TRBD1,TGTGCCAGCAGGGATTTCGGGACAGGAGGGGAAAAACTGTTTTTT,CASRDFGTGGEKLFF
TRBV10-2,many,TRBJ1-2,NA,TGCGCCAGCAGTGGGGGGTACTATGGCTACACCTTC,CASSGGYYGYTF
TRBV5-1,many,TRBJ1-1,NA,TGCGCCAGCAGCTTGTTTGAGGACGATGAAGCTTTCTTT,CASSLFEDDEAFF
TRBV10-3,many,TRBJ2-1,NA,TGTGCCATCAGTGACGACTCCGGGACTTCCTACAATGAGCAGTTCTTC,CAISDDSGTSYNEQFF
TRBV7-2,many,TRBJ2-1,TRBD2,TGTGCCAGCAGCTTAGCGCTAATGGGTAGCGGGGCGGATGAGCAGTTCTTC,CASSLALMGSGADEQFF
TRBV19,NA,TRBJ1-2,NA,TGTGCCAGTAGTATAGAGAACAGGTCTCGTGGCTACACCTTC,CASSIENRSRGYTF
TRBV9,many,TRBJ2-3,TRBD2,TGTGCCAGCAGCGTAGTAGGGGACTATAGCACAGATACGCAGTATTTT,CASSVVGDYSTDTQYF
TRBV30,few,TRBJ2-5,NA,TGTGCCTGGAGTGTACGGAGGGGAGAGACCCAGTACTTC,CAWSVRRGETQYF
TRBV9,many,TRBJ1-4,NA,TGTGCCAGCAGCGATGAGTCTAATGAAAAACTGTTTTTT,CASSDESNEKLFF
TRBV5-1,many,TRBJ1-1,TRBD1,TGCGCCAGCAGCTCCGCCCCGGGACAGTACACTGAAGCTTTCTTT,CASSSAPGQYTEAFF
TRBV7-2,many,TRBJ2-7,TRBD2,TGTGCCAGCAGCTTAAGGGGGGCTAGCGGGCGAACCTACGAGCAGTACTTC,CASSLRGASGRTYEQYF
TRBV5-1,NA,TRBJ2-5,TRBD1,TGCGCCAGCAGCCGGGAGGGACAGGGGGCTCAAGAGACCCAGTACTTC,CASSREGQGAQETQYF